The present T cell receptor (beta chain) was sequenced within a study of Ad26.COV2.S vaccination and SARS-CoV-2 variants. Whole-study context: Ad26.COV2.S, an intramuscular injection, was given once or twice 56 days apart.

TCRdb's copy holds only in-frame clones and misses some; the assay was immunoSEQ multiplex PCR. Of roughly 680,000 clones listed, about 90% are singletons. Treatment reported: around 19 received Ad26.COV2.S at low or high dose, single or two shots; 5 received placebo; per-sample allocation not given. Samples were taken on day 63 after the first vaccine or placebo injection. Vaccination employed an Ad26 vector expressing the Wuhan-strain SARS-CoV-2 spike. Study-wide results and limits: Estimates derived from TCR breadth and depth analyses may have underestimated total T cell responses. Participants given vaccine showed non-spike TCR breadth similar to that of placebo recipients.

About this clone itself: Its antigen is currently unknown.

Trimming at V came to 2 bases and at J to 1 base, leaving 5 bases not matched to a gene. Per the germline V gene, CDR1 is GTSNPN and CDR2 is SVGIG (reference sequence). CDR3 length: 15 residues. The chain is built from TRBV30 and TRBJ2-7, with 10 nucleotides matching TRBD1. The receptor was isolated from a person aged 18-65 years who received the Ad26.COV2.S COVID-19 vaccine or a placebo. The source material was peripheral blood, sampled in a trial of Ad26.COV2.S vaccine versus placebo. CDR3 nucleotides: TGTGCCTGGAGTAAAAAGGGACAGGGGTCCTACGAGCAGTACTTC. It is translated as CAWSKKGQGSYEQYF.